This T cell receptor beta chain was recorded in a study of shared clonotypes between healthy human individuals. Study outcomes and limitations: Larger estimated richness was generally seen in naive subsets than in memory subsets. Non-shared clonotypes displayed generation probabilities falling below those of clonotypes present in all four donors.

The germline gives CDR1 SGHRS, CDR2 YFSETQ. The CDR3 extends over 15 amino acids. With 0 bases clipped from V and 3 bases from J, the junction kept 4 bases outside the gene matches. The protocol was immunoSEQ multiplex PCR, while the TCRdb copy is restricted to in-frame clones and leaves out a portion. This sample yields millions of clones, of which 90% to 95% are seen a single time; roughly 0.36% belongs to the top ten. In regard to this clone: No antigen is known for it.

Donors, healthy HIV-negative adults, lacked recent acute infections or vaccinations. The study drew all its donors from Caucasian adults living in Nashville, Tennessee. The rearrangement links TRBV5-1 to TRBJ2-3; TRBD2 aligns across 7 bases. The sequenced material came from naive CD4+ T cells from PBMCs. Specified subset: CD45RA+ positively selected. The receptor comes from a young man in good health. Some clones in this sample may be carry-over from other donors' samples. CDR3 amino acids: CASSLDAGATDTQYF. CDR3 in DNA: TGCGCCAGCAGCTTGGATGCGGGAGCAACAGATACGCAGTATTTT.